These 5 T cell receptor beta chains originate from one sample sequenced in a study of regulatory T cells in long-lasting Graves disease. Researchers made TCR beta libraries by using iRepertoire HTBI primers and running Arm-PCR on CDR3 regions. TCRdb reanalysed the multiplex PCR reads using MiXCR and keeps one entry per CDR3 protein. The sample includes 680,000 or so distinct CDR3 sequences, 15% to 20% of them seen just once. Time point noted: newly diagnosed GD, antithyroid drugs for less than 3 months. PBMC-derived RNA was used for the TCR library. This same sample was also part of a study on T cells in Graves' hyperthyroidism and ophthalmopathy.

This material consisted of peripheral blood mononuclear cells (PBMCs), taken at new diagnosis, from a patient treated with antithyroid drugs. Receptor source: a woman aged 25 to 39 with Graves disease.

In its sample, this clonotype was seen a few times. The chain couples TRBV20-1 to TRBJ2-3; D call uncertain. Germline loops: CDR1 DFQATT, CDR2 SNEGSKA (reference sequence). CDR3 size: 11 residues. The V gene lost 7 bases and the J gene lost 4 bases, with 9 bases spanning the gap. CDR3 sequence (DNA): TGCAGTGAATTGCGAGCAGATACGCAGTATTTT. It encodes CSELRADTQYF.

This clonotype showed up just a few times. The CDR3: CASREGTGYYEQYF. In DNA form, the CDR3 reads TGTGCCAGCAGGGAAGGGACAGGGTACTACGAGCAGTACTTC. V and J are TRBV28 and TRBJ2-7; 9 nucleotides match TRBD1. V lost 6 bases to trimming and J lost 3 bases; unmatched junction nucleotides: 6. CDR3 length equals 14 residues. Germline V gene data show CDR1 as MDHEN and CDR2 as SYDVKM.

The CDR3: CASRRGSGTYEQYF. The CDR3 DNA is TGTGCCAGTAGACGTGGTAGCGGCACCTACGAGCAGTACTTC. The chain carries TRBV19 and TRBJ2-7; possible D gene TRBD2, 6 bases. CDR3 length equals 14 residues. Trimming cost V 6 bases and J 2 bases, with 14 bases left between them. Germline V lookup: CDR1 LNHDA, CDR2 SQIVND (reference sequence).

This clonotype was picked up many times. The V gene is TRBV24-1, the J gene TRBJ2-5, with D perhaps assigned TRBD1 or TRBD2 (5 bases each). The CDR3 runs 14 residues. Germline V CDR1 and CDR2: KGHDR, SFDVKD. V was pared by 4 bases and J by 5 bases, with 13 bases between. The DNA of the CDR3 is TGTGCCACCAGTGAACCCGGGACCGGGGAGACCCAGTACTTC. Its translation is CATSEPGTGETQYF.

V gene TRBV3-1 combines with J gene TRBJ1-4, with D unresolved. CDR3 length: 16 amino acids. The V gene lost 6 bases and the J gene lost 0 bases, with 14 bases spanning the gap. Germline V lookup: CDR1 LGHDT, CDR2 YNNKEL (reference sequence). In nucleotides, the CDR3 is TGTGCCAGCAGTTTAAGTGGTGGTGCAACTAATGAAAAACTGTTTTTT. Translated, it gives CASSLSGGATNEKLFF.